This TCR beta chain was retrieved from a study of patients and donors after allogeneic stem cell transplantation. This CDR3 has 18 amino acids. Germline CDR1 and CDR2: GTSNPN and SVGIG (reference sequence). V was shortened by 3 bases and J by 0 bases, with 18 bases between the two germline ends. From the RT-PCR reads, TCRdb called clonotypes with MiXCR, one entry per CDR3 protein. Of 160,000 or so distinct CDR3 sequences listed, approximately 22% are singletons. Sequencing input: blood, either unsorted or a sorted T cell fraction (not recorded which). This chain connects TRBV30 to TRBJ1-6; no clear D gene. The TCR sequence derives from a human donor who was either an allogeneic HSCT recipient or a stem cell or donor lymphocyte infusion donor (not recorded which). It is not recorded whose cells these are; they may come from a transplant donor. The CDR3 sequence is CAWRTGKEFSSYNSPLHF. The CDR3 DNA reads TGTGCCTGGAGGACCGGGAAGGAATTTAGCTCCTATAATTCACCCCTCCACTTT.